Listed here are 20 T cell receptor beta chains from one sample, sequenced in a study of Graves' ophthalmopathy and Graves' hyperthyroidism. RNA transcripts were the template, and TCR beta CDR3 regions were amplified from them. Investigators did first-round RT-PCR with HTBI primers, then second-round multiplex PCR. One entry per CDR3 protein results from TCRdb running MiXCR on the multiplex PCR reads. This table holds over 500,000 distinct CDR3 sequences, 22% found once. The sequencing input was peripheral blood. These receptors originate from a woman in her late teens or twenties with stable Graves' hyperthyroidism. Some clones in this sample may be carry-over from other donors' samples.

This clonotype was found once. J is TRBJ2-7 and V is TRBV28; 7 bases fit TRBD2. Germline CDR1 reads MDHEN; CDR2 reads SYDVKM. The CDR3 consists of 14 residues. After removal of 9 bases from V and 4 bases from J, the junction contained 12 bases not matched to a gene. The CDR3 bases are TGTGCCAGTCAAGGTCTAGCGGAAGCATACGAGCAGTACTTC. Translated: CASQGLAEAYEQYF.

This clonotype occurred many times. The chain uses TRBV30 and TRBJ2-7; 9 nucleotides line up with TRBD1. This CDR3 comprises 14 residues. Germline V gives CDR1 GTSNPN, CDR2 SVGIG (reference sequence). With V trimmed by 3 bases and J by 8 bases, 11 bases remained unmatched. The CDR3 region is CAWRGRDRVIKQYF. The CDR3 bases are TGTGCCTGGAGAGGACGGGACAGGGTCATCAAGCAGTACTTC.

This clonotype was observed a few times. The chain couples TRBV6-5 to TRBJ2-2; D perhaps matches TRBD1 (8 bases). The CDR3 sequence is 15 residues long. From germline, CDR1 is MNHEY and CDR2 SVGAGI. V was cut by 4 bases and J by 4 bases, with 13 bases left in between. The CDR3 nucleotides are TGTGCCAGCAGTTTACAGGGGGGGAGCACCGGGGAGCTGTTTTTT. This codes for CASSLQGGSTGELFF.

This clonotype was detected ten times or more. The V call is TRBV12-3 or TRBV12-4, the J call TRBJ1-2; 7 bases line up with TRBD1. Unmatched junction bases numbered 6, after V lost 2 bases and J lost 6 bases. The CDR3 extends over 14 amino acids. Here the CDR3 reads CASSLLTGYDGYTF. CDR3 nucleotides: TGTGCCAGCAGTTTATTGACAGGGTATGATGGCTACACCTTC.

This clonotype was seen ten or more times. The chain recombines TRBV2 with TRBJ1-1; 9 bases line up with TRBD1. This CDR3 contains 12 residues. Germline lookup yields CDR1 SNHLY and CDR2 FYNNEI. With V trimmed by 6 bases and J by 4 bases, 0 bases remained unmatched. The CDR3 sequence is CASRTGGTEAFF. CDR3 nucleotide sequence: TGTGCCAGCAGGACAGGGGGCACTGAAGCTTTCTTT.

The rearrangement links TRBV24-1 to TRBJ2-7; D is undetermined. Germline V gene sequence: CDR1 KGHDR, CDR2 SFDVKD. The CDR3 is made up of 16 amino acids. The V end was cut by 3 bases, the J end by 6 bases, with 20 bases between. CDR3 nucleotide sequence: TGTGCCACCAGTGATGATTCCGGTGGGTTCTATGGCGAGCAGTACTTC. It is translated as CATSDDSGGFYGEQYF.

The rearrangement uses TRBV7-2 and TRBJ1-2; weak D call: TRBD1 (5 bases). Germline assignment: CDR1 SGHTA and CDR2 FQGNSA. V was shortened by 5 bases and J by 2 bases, with 15 bases between the two germline ends. This CDR3 is 15 amino acids long. The CDR3 region is CASSPGGGSNYGYTF. The CDR3 region has the DNA TGTGCCAGCAGCCCCGGGGGGGGTTCCAACTATGGCTACACCTTC.

The CDR3 sequence: CASSGERGQSTEAFF. CDR3 bases: TGTGCCAGCAGTGGGGAAAGGGGGCAGAGCACTGAAGCTTTCTTT. This chain connects TRBV2 to TRBJ1-1; TRBD1 agrees at 7 bases. The J segment lost 4 bases and the V segment lost 4 bases, leaving 9 bases of the junction unmatched. Germline assignment: CDR1 SNHLY and CDR2 FYNNEI. The CDR3 covers 15 residues.

The chain recombines TRBV7-9 with TRBJ1-1; D ambiguous. CDR1 and CDR2 (germline): SEHNR, FQNEAQ (reference sequence). Between the trimmed V and J ends, which lost 5 bases and 7 bases, there was a span of 8 bases. The CDR3 has 11 amino acids. In DNA form, the CDR3 reads TGTGCCAGCAGCCTGATAGATGAAGCTTTCTTT. Translating it yields CASSLIDEAFF.

The sample holds a few counts of this clonotype. The chain has TRBV4-1 and TRBJ1-2; no definite D call. The CDR3 sequence is 13 residues long. The V end lost 4 bases, the J end lost 6 bases, and 12 bases lay between the germline ends. Germline V gene lookup returns CDR1 MGHRA and CDR2 YSYEKL. The CDR3 loop reads CASSPLEVDGYTF. The CDR3, as DNA: TGCGCCAGCAGCCCCCTCGAAGTCGATGGCTACACCTTC.

This clonotype was seen repeatedly, ten times or more. The V and J genes are TRBV27 and TRBJ1-1, with 9 bases matching TRBD1. The CDR3 length is 14 residues. Germline trimming cut 8 bases from V and 1 base from J; bases unmatched to any gene: 5. Germline V gene lookup returns CDR1 MNHEY and CDR2 SMNVEV (reference sequence). Here the CDR3 reads CASGWDRENTEAFF. Written as DNA, the CDR3 is TGTGCCAGCGGGTGGGACAGGGAGAACACTGAAGCTTTCTTT.

This clonotype was counted many times. The CDR3 sequence: CASSHPGQGASAGELFF. The DNA of the CDR3 is TGCGCCAGCAGCCACCCTGGACAGGGGGCGTCTGCCGGGGAGCTGTTTTTT. This chain links TRBV4-1 with TRBJ2-2; 11 bases are shared with TRBD1. The CDR3 has 17 residues. The germline V gene encodes CDR1 MGHRA and CDR2 YSYEKL. J was trimmed by 6 bases and V by 3 bases; bases with no gene match: 9.

This clonotype was found many times. The chain combines TRBV29-1 with TRBJ2-7; D gene uncertain. The V gene's germline CDR1 is SQVTM and CDR2 ANQGSEA. This CDR3 spans 14 amino acids. V was clipped by 8 bases and J by 7 bases, with 24 bases between them. The CDR3 is CSIRMEAGPVEQYF. As DNA, the CDR3 is TGCAGCATCAGAATGGAAGCAGGTCCGGTGGAGCAGTACTTC.

This clonotype was counted a few times. The chain carries TRBV7-3 and TRBJ2-2; perhaps TRBD2 as D (5 bases). The CDR3 is made up of 18 amino acids. The germline V gene has CDR1 SGHTA and CDR2 FQGTGA. The V and J ends lost 0 bases and 2 bases respectively, with 16 bases between them. This chain's CDR3 is CASSLTAGRVANTGELFF. The CDR3 bases are TGTGCCAGCAGCTTAACGGCGGGTAGGGTGGCAAACACCGGGGAGCTGTTTTTT.

This clonotype was found many times. The V and J genes are TRBV5-1 and TRBJ1-5; a possible D gene is TRBD1 (5 bases). The CDR3 is 14 amino acids. Germline V gene data show CDR1 as SGHRS and CDR2 as YFSETQ. The V and J ends lost 0 bases and 9 bases respectively, with 13 bases between them. The CDR3 is CASSLGGDLGPQHF. The CDR3 nucleotides are TGCGCCAGCAGCTTGGGAGGGGACCTTGGGCCCCAGCATTTT.

The sample holds many counts of this clonotype. This rearrangement joins TRBV12-3 or TRBV12-4 to TRBJ1-6, with TRBD1 matching over 9 bases. The CDR3 length is 16 residues. Germline trimming cut 8 bases from V and 5 bases from J; bases unmatched to any gene: 10. The CDR3: CASRSSDRGNNSPLHF. DNA of the CDR3: TGTGCCAGCCGTTCTTCGGACAGGGGTAATAATTCACCCCTCCACTTT.

This clonotype was seen many times. The chain joins TRBV28 to TRBJ2-7, with 7 bases matching TRBD2. The CDR3 has 16 amino acids. With 4 bases clipped from V and 6 bases from J, the junction kept 15 bases outside the gene matches. Germline CDR1 MDHEN, CDR2 SYDVKM. CDR3 loop: CASSSSRAGVASEQYF. The CDR3 DNA reads as TGTGCCAGCAGTTCCTCTCGGGCGGGAGTGGCCTCCGAGCAGTACTTC.

This rearrangement joins TRBV27 to TRBJ1-3; D not certain. The germline gives CDR1 MNHEY, CDR2 SMNVEV (reference sequence). Trimming shortened V by 3 bases and J by 2 bases, and 14 bases separated the two germline ends. The CDR3 totals 16 residues. CDR3 bases: TGTGCCAGCAGTTTCTCCCAACAAGGCGCTGGAAACACCATATATTTT. This translates into CASSFSQQGAGNTIYF.

This clonotype was detected many times. The gene calls are TRBV6-1 and TRBJ1-5; D may be TRBD1 (6 bases). Germline V CDR1 and CDR2: MNHNS, SASEGT. The V and J ends lost 7 bases and 6 bases respectively, with 16 bases between them. The CDR3 runs 14 residues. CDR3 sequence reads: CASTLQGLGQPQHF. The CDR3 DNA reads as TGTGCCAGCACACTCCAGGGGTTGGGTCAGCCCCAGCATTTT.

This clonotype was seen at least ten times. The rearrangement links TRBV2 to TRBJ1-2; D call uncertain. Germline assignment: CDR1 SNHLY and CDR2 FYNNEI. This CDR3 is built from 13 residues. V was shortened by 6 bases and J by 0 bases, with 8 bases between the two germline ends. The CDR3 region has the DNA TGTGCCAGCAGCGGGGAAACTAACTATGGCTACACCTTC. Translated: CASSGETNYGYTF.